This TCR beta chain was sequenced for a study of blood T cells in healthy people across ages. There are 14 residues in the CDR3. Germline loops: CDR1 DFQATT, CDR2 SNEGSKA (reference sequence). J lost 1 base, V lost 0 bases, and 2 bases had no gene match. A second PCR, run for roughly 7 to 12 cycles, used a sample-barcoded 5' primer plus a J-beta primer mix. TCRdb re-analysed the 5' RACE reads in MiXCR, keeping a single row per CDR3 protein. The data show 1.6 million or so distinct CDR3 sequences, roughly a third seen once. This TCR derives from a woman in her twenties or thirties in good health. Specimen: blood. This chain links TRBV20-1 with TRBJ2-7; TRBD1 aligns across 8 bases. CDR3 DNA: TGCAGTGCTAGAGATGGGGACAGGTCCTACGAGCAGTACTTC. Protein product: CSARDGDRSYEQYF.